The 22 T cell receptor beta chains in this list originate from one sample, sequenced in a study of shared clonotypes between healthy human individuals (dated by TCRdb to 2018 to 2021). For the CD8 naive samples, CD45RO-negative cells were positively selected for CCR7, yielding a CD45RA+CCR7+ population from which TemRA cells were excluded. Libraries were made using the immunoSEQ multiplex PCR assay. Here the immuneACCESS table is served through TCRdb, limited to in-frame sequences with V and J called. Missing clones are a known gap in these copies; in checked studies unresolved V genes cover under half, and the rest lacks a known reason. This sample comprises millions of clones, about 95% of them detected only once. About 1.1% of the sample lies in the top ten. The sequencing input was naive CD8+ T cells sorted from blood. According to the study, the label for this sample's cell subset or site signals: CD45RA+CCR7+. All receptors derive from a man aged 18 to 30 in good health.

A word on this clone: The same CDR3 is also encoded by other DNA sequences in this sample. The chain links TRBV30 to TRBJ1-1; D is unresolved. The CDR3 sequence is 12 residues long. The V and J ends lost 0 bases and 5 bases respectively, with 7 bases between them. Germline assignment: CDR1 GTSNPN and CDR2 SVGIG (reference sequence). CDR3 in DNA: TGTGCCTGGAGTGTAGAAGGGACTGAAGCTTTCTTT. Translating it yields CAWSVEGTEAFF.

CDR3 sequence (DNA): TGTGCCAGCAGCGGGGGACAGGGTAGCGCAGATACGCAGTATTTT. Its protein is CASSGGQGSADTQYF. The chain recombines TRBV9 with TRBJ2-3; 9 bases map to TRBD1. Germline V CDR1 and CDR2: SGDLS, YYNGEE. The J segment lost 4 bases and the V segment lost 3 bases, leaving 6 bases of the junction unmatched. The CDR3 runs to 15 residues.

The rearrangement links TRBV30 to TRBJ1-6; no clear D. Germline CDR1 GTSNPN, CDR2 SVGIG (reference sequence). This CDR3 contains 15 residues. Trimming removed 3 bases at V and 1 base at J, with 10 bases between. In DNA, the CDR3 is TGTGCCTGGAGGTCCGGTGTGTCCTATAATTCACCCCTCCACTTT. It is translated as CAWRSGVSYNSPLHF.

The V and J genes are TRBV10-2 and TRBJ2-3, with 15 bases identical to TRBD2. The CDR3 loop spans 16 amino acids. CDR1 and CDR2 (germline): WSHSY, SAAADI. Unmatched junction bases numbered 7, after V lost 6 bases and J lost 6 bases. DNA of the CDR3: TGCGCCAGCAGCACGGGACTAGCGGGAGGTAGCGATACGCAGTATTTT. It is translated as CASSTGLAGGSDTQYF.

CDR3 DNA: TGTGCCATCAGTGCCCCCTTGGAAGGGGGTACAGATACGCAGTATTTT. This translates into CAISAPLEGGTDTQYF. V usage is TRBV10-3 and J usage is TRBJ2-3; D is possibly TRBD1 (6 bases). This CDR3 has 16 residues. CDR1 is ENHRY, CDR2 SYGVKD, per germline. V lost 4 bases and J 3 bases, leaving 17 bases between the germline ends.

The chain uses TRBV27 and TRBJ1-1, with D maybe TRBD1 (5 bases). The V end lost 3 bases, the J end lost 3 bases, and 11 bases lay between the germline ends. The CDR3 has 14 amino acids. From germline, CDR1 is MNHEY and CDR2 SMNVEV (reference sequence). For the CDR3, the DNA is TGTGCCAGCAGTTTCAACCCGGGACACACTGAAGCTTTCTTT. It is translated as CASSFNPGHTEAFF.

V gene TRBV28 combines with J gene TRBJ2-7; 7 bases agree with TRBD2. The CDR3 is 14 amino acids. The germline V gene has CDR1 MDHEN and CDR2 SYDVKM. After removal of 6 bases from V and 0 bases from J, the junction contained 5 bases not matched to a gene. The CDR3 is CASRGGGSSYEQYF. The CDR3 nucleotides read TGTGCCAGCAGGGGGGGAGGGAGCTCCTACGAGCAGTACTTC.

This clone appeared a single time. This chain joins TRBV6-5 and TRBJ2-7; 11 bases fit TRBD2. V was pared by 0 bases and J by 3 bases, with 1 base of the junction left unmatched. The germline V gene encodes CDR1 MNHEY and CDR2 SVGAGI. CDR3 length: 15 residues. Written as DNA, the CDR3 is TGTGCCAGCAGTTACTCGACTAGCGGGGACTACGAGCAGTACTTC. It yields the protein CASSYSTSGDYEQYF.

The chain recombines TRBV30 with TRBJ1-2, with D perhaps matching TRBD1 (6 bases). The V and J ends lost 5 bases and 6 bases respectively, with 16 bases between them. The CDR3 length is 13 residues. Germline CDR1 reads GTSNPN; CDR2 reads SVGIG (reference sequence). The CDR3 DNA reads TGTGCCTGGGTGGGCGATAGGGGGAATGGCTACACCTTC. It yields the protein CAWVGDRGNGYTF.

CDR3 DNA: TGTGCCAGCAGCTTACCGGGACTAGGCGTTGAGACCCAGTACTTC. This translates into CASSLPGLGVETQYF. The chain couples TRBV5-5 to TRBJ2-5, with 8 positions matching TRBD2. Germline V gives CDR1 SGHKS, CDR2 YYEKEE (reference sequence). The CDR3 spans 15 residues. The V and J ends lost 2 bases and 5 bases, in that order; junction bases with no gene match: 8.

About this clone itself: Different DNA sequences within this sample yield the same CDR3. This chain links TRBV10-3 with TRBJ2-7, with D tentatively TRBD2 (7 bases). CDR1 is ENHRY, CDR2 SYGVKD, per germline. CDR3 length: 13 residues. Trimming pared 3 bases from V and 4 bases from J, leaving 10 bases between. DNA for the CDR3: TGTGCCATCAGTGAAGGGGGGGGATACGAGCAGTACTTC. Translating gives CAISEGGGYEQYF.

The V call is TRBV7-6, the J call TRBJ1-5; 12 bases are a match to TRBD1. Germline V gene lookup returns CDR1 SGHVS and CDR2 FNYEAQ. The CDR3 sequence is 13 residues long. V was clipped by 8 bases and J by 6 bases; unmatched bases: 2. CDR3 residues: CASGTGGGQPQHF. The CDR3 DNA reads TGTGCCAGCGGGACAGGGGGCGGTCAGCCCCAGCATTTT.

The gene calls are TRBV27 and TRBJ2-1; D uncertain. The CDR3 extends over 13 amino acids. V lost 3 bases to trimming and J lost 3 bases, with 6 bases between them. CDR1 and CDR2 from the germline V gene are MNHEY and SMNVEV (reference sequence). CDR3 loop: CASSLGNYNEQFF. The CDR3 bases are TGTGCCAGCAGTTTGGGCAACTACAATGAGCAGTTCTTC.

This rearrangement joins TRBV4-1 to TRBJ2-1; no reliable D call. The CDR3 is 13 residues long. Germline CDR1 reads MGHRA; CDR2 reads YSYEKL. V gave up 0 bases and J gave up 9 bases, with 9 bases separating them. The CDR3 DNA reads as TGCGCCAGCAGCCAAGACCAACTGGGTGAGCAGTTCTTC. Translated: CASSQDQLGEQFF.

This chain connects TRBV2 to TRBJ2-1; 9 bases map to TRBD2. Germline CDR1 reads SNHLY; CDR2 reads FYNNEI. The CDR3 spans 12 residues. After removal of 4 bases from V and 14 bases from J, the junction contained 6 bases not matched to a gene. The CDR3 DNA follows: TGTGCCAGCAGTGCAATAGCGGGGGTTAAGTTCTTC. This translates into CASSAIAGVKFF.

The chain combines TRBV7-2 with TRBJ2-7; the match to TRBD2 covers 7 bases. Germline V gene lookup returns CDR1 SGHTA and CDR2 FQGNSA. J was trimmed by 2 bases and V by 5 bases; bases with no gene match: 9. This CDR3 comprises 15 residues. CDR3 sequence reads: CASSAGESRTYEQYF. Here the CDR3 DNA reads TGTGCCAGCAGCGCGGGGGAAAGTAGGACCTACGAGCAGTACTTC.

The rearrangement links TRBV29-1 to TRBJ2-1, with TRBD1 matching 9 bases. The junction had 4 bases not matched to a gene; V was cut back by 5 bases and J by 8 bases. Germline lookup yields CDR1 SQVTM and CDR2 ANQGSEA. The length of the CDR3 is 12 residues. The CDR3 DNA is TGCAGCGTTACAGGGGGCATCGATGAGCAGTTCTTC. Protein: CSVTGGIDEQFF.

V gene TRBV11-2 combines with J gene TRBJ2-1, with a possible D match to TRBD2 (6 bases). Germline CDR1 and CDR2: SGHAT and FQNNGV. Trimming took 6 bases from V and 9 from J, leaving 21 bases between them. CDR3 length: 15 residues. The CDR3 DNA reads as TGTGCCAGCAGTAGCTGGGACTTCCCCACGGCTGAGCAGTTCTTC. Its protein is CASSSWDFPTAEQFF.

The chain employs TRBV7-9 and TRBJ2-6; 7 nucleotides match TRBD1. The V segment lost 4 bases and the J segment 0 bases; nucleotides outside the gene matches: 6. Germline lookup yields CDR1 SEHNR and CDR2 FQNEAQ (reference sequence). The CDR3 spans 17 residues. CDR3 DNA: TGTGCCAGCAGCTCAATAGGGACAGCCTCTGGGGCCAACGTCCTGACTTTC. Translating it yields CASSSIGTASGANVLTF.

J is TRBJ1-6 and V is TRBV4-1, with a tentative D call TRBD1 (5 bases). The length of the CDR3 is 16 residues. Trimming took 3 bases from V and 8 from J, leaving 17 bases between them. Germline V gives CDR1 MGHRA, CDR2 YSYEKL. CDR3 in DNA: TGCGCCAGCAGCCAGGTGCCGGGACGCAGGGATTCACCCCTCCACTTT. Its protein product is CASSQVPGRRDSPLHF.

V is TRBV4-3 and J is TRBJ2-1, with TRBD1 identical over 9 bases. Trimming took 0 bases from V and 2 from J; bases not matched to a gene: 8. Germline V CDR1 and CDR2: LGHNA, YSLEER. This CDR3 region has 18 residues. The CDR3 is CASSQDSTGTGPYNEQFF. The CDR3 DNA reads TGCGCCAGCAGCCAAGACTCAACCGGGACAGGGCCCTACAATGAGCAGTTCTTC.

V usage is TRBV5-1 and J usage is TRBJ1-6, with D perhaps TRBD1 (5 bases). The CDR3 runs to 13 residues. V gave up 0 bases and J gave up 9 bases, with 7 bases separating them. Germline V gene sequence: CDR1 SGHRS, CDR2 YFSETQ. The CDR3 spells CASSLAGGSPLHF. CDR3 sequence (DNA): TGCGCCAGCAGCTTGGCCGGGGGTTCACCCCTCCACTTT.